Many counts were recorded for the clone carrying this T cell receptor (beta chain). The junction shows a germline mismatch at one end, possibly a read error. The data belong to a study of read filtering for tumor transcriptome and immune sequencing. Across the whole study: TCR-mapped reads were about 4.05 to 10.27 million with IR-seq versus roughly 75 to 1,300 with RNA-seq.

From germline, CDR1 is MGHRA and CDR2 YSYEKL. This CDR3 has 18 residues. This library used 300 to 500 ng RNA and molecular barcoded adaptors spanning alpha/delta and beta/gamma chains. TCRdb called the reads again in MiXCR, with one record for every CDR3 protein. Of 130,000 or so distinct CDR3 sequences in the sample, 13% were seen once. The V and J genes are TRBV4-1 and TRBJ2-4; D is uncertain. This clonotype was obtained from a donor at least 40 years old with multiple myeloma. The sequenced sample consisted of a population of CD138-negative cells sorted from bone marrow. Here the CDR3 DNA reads TGCGTCAGCAGCCAAGATCCCCTCGTCATTCTAGCCAAAAACATTCAGTACTTC. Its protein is CVSSQDPLVILAKNIQYF.